The entry below describes one TCR beta chain. This sample was included in a study of shared clonotypes between healthy human individuals. Assay: immunoSEQ multiplex PCR; the TCRdb copy retains only in-frame clones and omits some. The sample carries about 490,000 clones, approximately 79% recorded once. Deletions cut 0 bases from V and 8 bases from J, with 6 bases between. The CDR3 consists of 12 residues. The germline V gene has CDR1 SGHNT and CDR2 YYREEE (reference sequence). Every donor, a Caucasian adult, lived in Nashville, Tennessee. The source material was PBMCs. The clonotype originates from a woman between 40 and 50 years old in good health. Some clones in this sample may be carry-over from other donors' samples. The J gene is TRBJ2-1, the V gene TRBV5-4; a possible D gene is TRBD1 (5 bases). Here the CDR3 reads CASSLVGDEQFF. The DNA for the CDR3 is TGTGCCAGCAGCTTGGTAGGGGATGAGCAGTTCTTC.